This record looks at one T cell receptor beta chain sequence and its context. Data came from immunoSEQ multiplex PCR; TCRdb stores just in-frame clones and leaves some out. Of about 180,000 clones detected, about 81% appear once; the ten largest clones hold approximately 10%. The CDR3 extends over 16 amino acids. The germline gives CDR1 KGHSH, CDR2 LQKENI. V lost 8 bases, J lost 1 base, and 11 bases stayed unmatched. The data stem from a study of blood T cell repertoires in COVID-19. The wider study: T cells, B-cell-depleted T cells, or PBMCs provided the cDNA or gDNA that served as material.

The receptor comes from a woman older than 75 with COVID-19, enrolled during active disease. Sequenced material: peripheral blood. The chain employs TRBV18 and TRBJ1-1, with 9 bases lining up with TRBD1. The DNA for the CDR3 is TGTGCCAGCACCGATACAGGGGGCGTAAGGAACACTGAAGCTTTCTTT. The encoded protein is CASTDTGGVRNTEAFF.